Listed below are T cell receptor beta chains from one sample, sequenced in a study of early T cells in non-severe SARS-CoV-2 infection. Each CDR3 protein is one row after TCRdb ran MiXCR on the 5' RACE reads. The sample consists of some 52,000 distinct CDR3 sequences, 8% to 10% of them appearing once. Sequencing was done on a sample of whole blood. All receptors derive from an adult who was a healthcare worker with PCR-confirmed SARS-CoV-2 infection or an uninfected control (not recorded which). CDR3s include the opening cysteine and the closing phenylalanine or tryptophan. D genes are given only for firm matches. Some rows have no size entry. The others give once, few or many, or a class for an expanded clone.

TGCGCCAGCAGCCCCCAGACCCAGGGTTCGGTTCAGCCCCAGCATTTT | CASSPQTQGSVQPQHF | TRBJ1-5 | - | TRBV4-1 | many
TGCAGTGCTAGAGAGGAGGCTAGCGGGGTGGAGGAGACCCAGTACTTC | CSAREEASGVEETQYF | TRBJ2-5 | TRBD2 | TRBV20-1 | -
TGCAGCGTTGAAGAGGGGGTCCTCAATGAGCAGTTCTTC | CSVEEGVLNEQFF | TRBJ2-1 | - | TRBV29-1 | -
TGTGCCAGCAGCCCGCGCGACAGGACTAACTATGGCTACACCTTC | CASSPRDRTNYGYTF | TRBJ1-2 | - | TRBV5-5 | many
TGTGCCAGCAGCTTAGGTCCCGTGCGGGCCAGAGCCAAAAACATTCAGTACTTC | CASSLGPVRARAKNIQYF | TRBJ2-4 | - | TRBV13 | few
TGTGCCAGCAGTGGTTCGGGACGGAGAAACTATGGCTACACCTTC | CASSGSGRRNYGYTF | TRBJ1-2 | - | TRBV6-5 | -
TGTGCCAGCAGTGAAGGCTTCACAGATACGCAGTATTTT | CASSEGFTDTQYF | TRBJ2-3 | - | TRBV25-1 | few
TGTGCCTGGAGTCCACGGGGAGGGGCGGCCTATGGCTACACCTTC | CAWSPRGGAAYGYTF | TRBJ1-2 | - | TRBV30 | many
TGTGCCAGCAGCTTAGAAGGAACTGATCAGCCCCAGCATTTT | CASSLEGTDQPQHF | TRBJ1-5 | - | TRBV7-8 | many
TGTGCCAGCAGCTTGGATAGGCTTAACACCGGGGAGCTGTTTTTT | CASSLDRLNTGELFF | TRBJ2-2 | - | TRBV5-5 | many
TGCGCCAGCAGCTTGGTGGGGAGCTCCTATAATTCACCCCTCCACTTT | CASSLVGSSYNSPLHF | TRBJ1-6 | - | TRBV5-1 | -
TGTGCCAGCTCACCAAGGGCGGGAGCGACTAACGAGCAGTACTTC | CASSPRAGATNEQYF | TRBJ2-7 | TRBD2 | TRBV18 | few
TGTGCCAGTAGTACCGGGGAGGCCAAAAACATTCAGTACTTC | CASSTGEAKNIQYF | TRBJ2-4 | - | TRBV19 | many
TGTGCCAGCAGCCTAACTAGTGCTAGCACAGATACGCAGTATTTT | CASSLTSASTDTQYF | TRBJ2-3 | - | TRBV7-2 | -
TGCGCCAGCAAAGAGGGACAGGGGGTTTCTAGGAACACTGAAGCTTTCTTT | CASKEGQGVSRNTEAFF | TRBJ1-1 | TRBD1 | TRBV5-1 | many
TGTGCCAGCAGTTCCTGGACAGGGGGCAGCTACGAGCAGTACTTC | CASSSWTGGSYEQYF | TRBJ2-7 | TRBD1 | TRBV6-6 | few
TGTGCCAGCAGTTTAGAGCCAGGGCGGGGCACTGAAGCTTTCTTT | CASSLEPGRGTEAFF | TRBJ1-1 | - | TRBV12-3/TRBV12-4 | few
TGTGCCAGCACCAGAGGTGGCGGGGGAAGCACAGATACGCAGTATTTT | CASTRGGGGSTDTQYF | TRBJ2-3 | TRBD2 | TRBV27 | many
TGTGCCAGCAGCCAAGATGTAGCCTATAGCTCCTACGAGCAGTACTTC | CASSQDVAYSSYEQYF | TRBJ2-7 | - | TRBV3-1 | many
TGCAGTGCTAGAGCTCTAGCGGGAGTTTCTACGGATGAGCAGTTCTTC | CSARALAGVSTDEQFF | TRBJ2-1 | TRBD2 | TRBV20-1 | many
TGTGCCAGCAGTTTAATGACCTACGAGCAGTACTTC | CASSLMTYEQYF | TRBJ2-7 | - | TRBV12-3/TRBV12-4 | few
TGTGCCAGCAGCTCAGGGTTGAACACTGAAGCTTTCTTT | CASSSGLNTEAFF | TRBJ1-1 | - | TRBV7-2 | -
TGTGCCAGCAGCCAATCCCCCAGGACAGGAGGCTACACCTTC | CASSQSPRTGGYTF | TRBJ1-2 | TRBD1 | TRBV14 | few
TGTGCCAGCAGCCCCGGTGGATCCTACGAGCAGTACTTC | CASSPGGSYEQYF | TRBJ2-7 | - | TRBV7-9 | many
TGTGCCATCAGTGAGACGGGGGTTAGCACTGAAGCTTTCTTT | CAISETGVSTEAFF | TRBJ1-1 | - | TRBV10-3 | few
TGTGCCAGCAGCCGTCTAGCGGTCTCCTACAATGAGCAGTTCTTC | CASSRLAVSYNEQFF | TRBJ2-1 | TRBD2 | TRBV11-3 | -
TGTGCCAGCTCCTCCCCGAAGAAGCGGGGTATCACAGATACGAAGTATTTT | CASSSPKKRGITDTKYF | TRBJ2-3 | TRBD2 | TRBV9 | -
TGCGCCAGCGCGACAGGGCAAGAGACCCAGTACTTC | CASATGQETQYF | TRBJ2-5 | TRBD1 | TRBV5-1 | -
TGTGCCAGCAGAGAACGACAGCAACATAATTCACCCCTCCACTTT | CASRERQQHNSPLHF | TRBJ1-6 | - | TRBV6-6 | many
TGCGCCAGCAGCTTCCAGGGGGTGAACACTGAAGCTTTCTTT | CASSFQGVNTEAFF | TRBJ1-1 | TRBD1 | TRBV5-1 | many
TGTGCCAGCAGCTTAGAGTATGAGGGCACTGAAGCTTTCTTT | CASSLEYEGTEAFF | TRBJ1-1 | - | TRBV7-2 | many
TGTGCCAGCAGCTTTTCCCCACTCCGACAGGGCGGCTATGGCTACACCTTC | CASSFSPLRQGGYGYTF | TRBJ1-2 | TRBD1 | TRBV5-5 | -
TGTGCCAGCAGCTTAGGAGGACAGGGGGCGGTTAGGGCTTTCTTT | CASSLGGQGAVRAFF | TRBJ1-1 | TRBD1 | TRBV7-2 | few
TGTGCCAGCAGTTTGGGCTCCGGGTATAATTCACCCCTCCACTTT | CASSLGSGYNSPLHF | TRBJ1-6 | - | TRBV6-2/TRBV6-3 | -
TGTGCCAGCAGTCTTCCGGGACAGGGGTGGAAGACCCAGTACTTC | CASSLPGQGWKTQYF | TRBJ2-5 | TRBD1 | TRBV28 | -
TGCGCCAGCAGCTTGAGCGTCCACGAGCAGTACTTC | CASSLSVHEQYF | TRBJ2-7 | - | TRBV5-1 | -